The 2 T cell receptor beta chains reported below all come from one sample, sequenced in a study of response to subunit inactivated influenza vaccine. MiXCR, run by TCRdb on the RT-PCR reads, gives a single entry per CDR3 protein. The sample lists approximately 500,000 distinct CDR3 sequences; approximately 13% were seen once. The sequences come from PBMCs from blood, collected roughly 47 days after vaccination. The receptors stem from a man in his fifties or sixties who received an inactivated influenza vaccine.

The chain has TRBV6-1 and TRBJ1-6; no clear D gene. V was pared by 7 bases and J by 7 bases, with 20 bases between. Looked up from germline, CDR1 is MNHNS and CDR2 is SASEGT. The CDR3 runs to 16 residues. CDR3 loop: CASNPRVGYLNSPLHF. CDR3 in DNA: TGTGCCAGCAACCCCCGGGTGGGCTATCTGAATTCACCCCTCCACTTT.

The rearrangement uses TRBV5-6 and TRBJ2-5, with a weak D call TRBD1 (5 bases). V was shortened by 1 base and J by 3 bases, with 10 bases between the two germline ends. This CDR3 comprises 14 residues. CDR1 is SGHDT and CDR2 is YYEEEE in the germline V gene. CDR3 coding DNA: TGTGCCAGCAGCTTGTTTGGGGCTAAAGAGACCCAGTACTTC. It codes for CASSLFGAKETQYF.